This TCR beta chain comes out of a study of cytomegalovirus exposure and HLA in healthy donors. Broader study findings: In the analysis, some V segments, TRBV6-2 and TRBV6-3 included, were excluded as indistinguishable. Data from an earlier analysis indicated that most TCR beta V segments were productive either about 90% or about 30% of the time. Certain sequence variants were highly shared and formed a cluster, and this cluster was likely a sequencing artifact.

Both 60 Vbeta primers and 13 Jbeta primers went into the PCR. The data were produced by immunoSEQ multiplex PCR, yet TCRdb's version contains in-frame clones alone and is incomplete. The sample carries more than 110,000 clones, around 80% recorded once. The table lists this clone with a few counts. Its antigen is still unknown. Nominal health characterized the donors when sampled, though unrecorded immune exposures were likely. Germline-derived CDR1 and CDR2 are MDHEN and SYDVKM. This CDR3 is built from 15 residues. V trimming: 4 bases; J trimming: 0 bases; junction bases outside the gene matches: 6. The source material was PBMCs. This rearrangement joins TRBV28 to TRBJ2-7; 7 positions agree with TRBD2. The sequence was obtained from a male donor in good health and CMV-seropositive. Here the CDR3 reads CASSSAGPASYEQYF. The CDR3 bases are TGTGCCAGCAGTTCAGCGGGACCAGCCTCCTACGAGCAGTACTTC.